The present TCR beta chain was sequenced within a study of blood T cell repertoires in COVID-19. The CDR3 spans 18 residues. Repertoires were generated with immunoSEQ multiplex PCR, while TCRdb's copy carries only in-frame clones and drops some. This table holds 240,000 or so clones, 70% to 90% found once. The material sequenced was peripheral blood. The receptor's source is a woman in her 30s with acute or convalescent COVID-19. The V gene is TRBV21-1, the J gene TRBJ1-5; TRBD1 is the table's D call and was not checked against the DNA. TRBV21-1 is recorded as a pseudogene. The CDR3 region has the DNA TGTGCCAGCAGCAAAGCATCAAGGGGGCTCTGCGTGGATCAGCCCCAGCATTTT. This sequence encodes CASSKASRGLCVDQPQHF.